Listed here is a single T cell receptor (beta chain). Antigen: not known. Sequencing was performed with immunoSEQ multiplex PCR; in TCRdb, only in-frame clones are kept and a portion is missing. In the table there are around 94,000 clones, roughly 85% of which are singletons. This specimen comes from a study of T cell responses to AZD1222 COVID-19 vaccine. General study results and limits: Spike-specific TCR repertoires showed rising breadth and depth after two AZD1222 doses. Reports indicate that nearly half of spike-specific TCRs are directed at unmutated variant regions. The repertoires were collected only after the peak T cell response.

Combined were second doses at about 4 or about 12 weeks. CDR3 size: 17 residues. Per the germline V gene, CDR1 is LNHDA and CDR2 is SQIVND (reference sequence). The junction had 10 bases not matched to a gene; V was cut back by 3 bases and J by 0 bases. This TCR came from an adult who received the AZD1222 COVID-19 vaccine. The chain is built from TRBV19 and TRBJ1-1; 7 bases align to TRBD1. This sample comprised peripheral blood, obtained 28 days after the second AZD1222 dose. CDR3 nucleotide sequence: TGTGCCAGTAGTATGTTAGGGGGCGCGGCTTTGAACACTGAAGCTTTCTTT. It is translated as CASSMLGGAALNTEAFF. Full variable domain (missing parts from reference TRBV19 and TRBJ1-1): DGGITQSPKYLFRKEGQNVTLSCEQNLNHDAMYWYRQDPGQGLRLIYYSQIVNDFQKGDIAEGYSVSREKKESFPLTVTSAQKNPTAFYLCASSMLGGAALNTEAFFGQGTRLTVV.